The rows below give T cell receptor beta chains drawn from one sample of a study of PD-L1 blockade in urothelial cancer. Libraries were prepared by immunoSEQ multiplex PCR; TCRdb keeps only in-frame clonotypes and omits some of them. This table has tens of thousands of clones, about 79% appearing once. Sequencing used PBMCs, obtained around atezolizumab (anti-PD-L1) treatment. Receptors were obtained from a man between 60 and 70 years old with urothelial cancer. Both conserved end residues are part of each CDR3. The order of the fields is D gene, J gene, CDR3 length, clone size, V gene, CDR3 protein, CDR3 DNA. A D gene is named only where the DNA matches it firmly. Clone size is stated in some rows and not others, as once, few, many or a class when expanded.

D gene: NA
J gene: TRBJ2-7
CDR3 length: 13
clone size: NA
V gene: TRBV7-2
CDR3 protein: CASSSARGYEQYF
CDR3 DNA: TGTGCCAGCAGCTCAGCCAGGGGATACGAGCAGTACTTC

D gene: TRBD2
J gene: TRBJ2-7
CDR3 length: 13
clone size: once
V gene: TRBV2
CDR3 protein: CASRTSGLYEQYF
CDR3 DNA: TGTGCCAGCAGGACTAGCGGGCTCTACGAGCAGTACTTC

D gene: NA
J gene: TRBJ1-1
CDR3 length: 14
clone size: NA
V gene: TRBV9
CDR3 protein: CASSDLGGGTEAFF
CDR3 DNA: TGTGCCAGCAGTGACTTGGGGGGGGGCACTGAAGCTTTCTTT

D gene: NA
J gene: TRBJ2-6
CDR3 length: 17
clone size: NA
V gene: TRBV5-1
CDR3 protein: CASSLPAQAFGANVLTF
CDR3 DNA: TGCGCCAGCAGCTTGCCAGCTCAGGCGTTTGGGGCCAACGTCCTGACTTTC

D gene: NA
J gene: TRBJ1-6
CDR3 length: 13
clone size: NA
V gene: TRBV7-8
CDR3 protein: CASSLVVNSPLHF
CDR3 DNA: TGTGCCAGCAGCTTAGTTGTAAATTCACCCCTCCACTTT

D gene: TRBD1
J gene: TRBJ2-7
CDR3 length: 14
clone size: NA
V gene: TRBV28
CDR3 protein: CASSLRTGVVEQYF
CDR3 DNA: TGTGCCAGCAGTCTCCGGACAGGGGTCGTCGAGCAGTACTTC

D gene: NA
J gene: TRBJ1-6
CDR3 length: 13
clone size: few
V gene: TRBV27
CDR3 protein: CASRPGQYSPLHF
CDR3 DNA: TGTGCCAGCAGGCCCGGACAGTATTCACCCCTCCACTTT

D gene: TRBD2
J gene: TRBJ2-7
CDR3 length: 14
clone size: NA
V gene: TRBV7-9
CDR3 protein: CASSFRTSGHEQYF
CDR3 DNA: TGTGCCAGCAGCTTCCGGACTAGCGGCCACGAGCAGTACTTC

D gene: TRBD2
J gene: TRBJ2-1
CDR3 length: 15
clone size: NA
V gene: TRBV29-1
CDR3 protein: CSVAPTSGLWNEQFF
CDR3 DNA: TGCAGCGTCGCCCCGACTAGCGGCCTGTGGAATGAGCAGTTCTTC

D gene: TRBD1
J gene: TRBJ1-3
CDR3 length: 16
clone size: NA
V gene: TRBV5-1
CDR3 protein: CASSSLTGGTGNTIYF
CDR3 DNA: TGCGCCAGCAGCTCCCTAACAGGGGGCACTGGAAACACCATATATTTT

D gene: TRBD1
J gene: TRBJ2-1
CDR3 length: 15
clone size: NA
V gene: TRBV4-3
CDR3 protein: CASSRSDRAHNEQFF
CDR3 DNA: TGCGCCAGCAGTCGATCGGACAGGGCGCACAATGAGCAGTTCTTC

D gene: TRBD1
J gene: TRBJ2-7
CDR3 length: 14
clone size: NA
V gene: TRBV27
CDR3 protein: CASSYRDRAYEQYF
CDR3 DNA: TGTGCCAGCAGTTATCGGGACAGAGCCTACGAGCAGTACTTC

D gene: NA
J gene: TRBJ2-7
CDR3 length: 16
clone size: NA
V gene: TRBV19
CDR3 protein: CASSIEAGFRGYEQYF
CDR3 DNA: TGTGCCAGTAGTATAGAGGCGGGGTTTCGGGGCTACGAGCAGTACTTC

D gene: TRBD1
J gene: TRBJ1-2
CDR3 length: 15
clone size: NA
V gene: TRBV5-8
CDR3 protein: CASSLARDRASGYTF
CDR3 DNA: TGTGCCAGCAGCTTGGCCCGGGACAGGGCGTCGGGCTACACCTTC

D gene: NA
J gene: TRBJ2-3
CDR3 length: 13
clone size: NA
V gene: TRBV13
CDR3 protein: CATRPRDGDTQYF
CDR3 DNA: TGTGCCACCAGACCCCGGGATGGAGATACGCAGTATTTT

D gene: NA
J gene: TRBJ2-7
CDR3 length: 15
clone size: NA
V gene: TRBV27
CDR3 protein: CASSPAYSPSHEQYF
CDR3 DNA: TGTGCCAGCAGTCCAGCCTATAGCCCTTCCCACGAGCAGTACTTC

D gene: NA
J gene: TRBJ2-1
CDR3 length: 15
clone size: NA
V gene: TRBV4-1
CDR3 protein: CASSQLGGSYNEQFF
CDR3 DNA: TGCGCCAGCAGCCAGCTTGGGGGGTCCTACAATGAGCAGTTCTTC

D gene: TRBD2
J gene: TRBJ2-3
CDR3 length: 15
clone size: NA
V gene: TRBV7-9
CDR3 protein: CASSFGSGGTDTQYF
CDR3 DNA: TGTGCCAGCAGCTTTGGGAGCGGGGGGACAGATACGCAGTATTTT

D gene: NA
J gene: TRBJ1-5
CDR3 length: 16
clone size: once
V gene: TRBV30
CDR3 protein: CAWSVGVGVGNQPQHF
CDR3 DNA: TGTGCCTGGAGTGTAGGTGTCGGGGTGGGAAATCAGCCCCAGCATTTT

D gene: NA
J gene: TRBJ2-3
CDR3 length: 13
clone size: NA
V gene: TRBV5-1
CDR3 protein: CASSLGHTDTQYF
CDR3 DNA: TGCGCCAGCAGCTTGGGGCACACAGATACGCAGTATTTT

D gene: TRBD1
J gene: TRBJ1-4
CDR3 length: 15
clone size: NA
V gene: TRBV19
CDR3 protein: CASSEPGQGNEKLFF
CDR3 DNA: TGTGCCAGTAGTGAACCGGGACAGGGGAATGAAAAACTGTTTTTT

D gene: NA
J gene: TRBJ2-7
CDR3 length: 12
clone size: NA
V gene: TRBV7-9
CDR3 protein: CASSLNNYEQYF
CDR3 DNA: TGTGCCAGCAGCTTAAACAACTACGAGCAGTACTTC

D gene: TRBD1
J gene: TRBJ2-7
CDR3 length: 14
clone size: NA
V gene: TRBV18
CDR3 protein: CASSPRQGMNEQYF
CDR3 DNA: TGTGCCAGCTCACCTAGACAGGGGATGAACGAGCAGTACTTC

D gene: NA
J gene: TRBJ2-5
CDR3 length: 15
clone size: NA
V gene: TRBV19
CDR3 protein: CASTADRGPGETQYF
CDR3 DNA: TGTGCCAGTACCGCCGACAGAGGCCCTGGAGAGACCCAGTACTTC

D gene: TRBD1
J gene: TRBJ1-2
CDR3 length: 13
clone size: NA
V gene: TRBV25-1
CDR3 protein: CASSPRDRGGYTF
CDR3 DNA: TGTGCCAGCAGTCCCCGGGACAGGGGTGGCTACACCTTC

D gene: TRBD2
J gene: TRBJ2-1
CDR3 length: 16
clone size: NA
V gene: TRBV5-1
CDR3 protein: CASSSGTSGGGDEQFF
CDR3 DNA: TGCGCCAGCAGCTCCGGGACTAGCGGGGGTGGTGATGAGCAGTTCTTC

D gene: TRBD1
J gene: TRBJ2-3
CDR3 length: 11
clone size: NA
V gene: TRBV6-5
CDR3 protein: CETDRADTQYF
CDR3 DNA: TGTGAAACGGACAGGGCCGATACGCAGTATTTT

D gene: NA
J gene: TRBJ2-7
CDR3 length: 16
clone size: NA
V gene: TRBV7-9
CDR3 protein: CASSSETQALQPEQYF
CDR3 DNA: TGTGCCAGCAGCTCGGAAACACAGGCCTTGCAGCCCGAGCAGTACTTC